This T cell receptor (beta chain) was retrieved from a study of blood T cell repertoires in COVID-19. Study context: PBMCs, B-cell-depleted T cells, or T cells were the source of the cDNA or gDNA that made up the material.

The CDR3 extends over 16 amino acids. Germline assignment: CDR1 MNHEY and CDR2 SMNVEV (reference sequence). The junction had 9 bases not matched to a gene; V was cut back by 2 bases and J by 7 bases. Individuals drawn from around 25 US areas were about 18 to 95 years old. Method: immunoSEQ multiplex PCR; TCRdb's copy keeps in-frame clones and lacks some. Among over 200,000 clones, under 90% were seen once, and the ten largest hold around a sixth. The sequence derives from a man aged 18 to 29 who had recovered from COVID-19. Source material: PBMCs or T cells enriched from blood (not recorded which). The J gene is TRBJ1-4, the V gene TRBV27; TRBD1 agrees at 8 bases. The CDR3 DNA sequence: TGTGCCAGCAGTTTACGTCGTCAGGGGGCATCTGAAAAACTGTTTTTT. Residues: CASSLRRQGASEKLFF.